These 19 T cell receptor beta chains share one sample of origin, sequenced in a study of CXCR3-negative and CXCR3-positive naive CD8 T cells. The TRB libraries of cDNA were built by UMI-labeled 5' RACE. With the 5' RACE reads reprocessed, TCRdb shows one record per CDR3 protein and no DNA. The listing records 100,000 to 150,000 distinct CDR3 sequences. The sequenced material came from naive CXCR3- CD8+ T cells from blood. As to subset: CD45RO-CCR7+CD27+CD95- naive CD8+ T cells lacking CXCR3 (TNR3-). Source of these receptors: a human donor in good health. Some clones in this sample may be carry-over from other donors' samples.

CDR3 in amino acids: CASSDLGSDTQYF. V usage is TRBV6-4 and J usage is TRBJ2-3. The germline V gene encodes CDR1 MRHNA and CDR2 SNTAGT. The CDR3 extends over 13 amino acids.

The CDR3 loop reads CASSLLAGGINEQFF. J is TRBJ2-1 and V is TRBV4-1; TCRdb lists TRBD2, though no DNA is available to test this call. The V gene's germline CDR1 is MGHRA and CDR2 YSYEKL. CDR3 length: 15 amino acids.

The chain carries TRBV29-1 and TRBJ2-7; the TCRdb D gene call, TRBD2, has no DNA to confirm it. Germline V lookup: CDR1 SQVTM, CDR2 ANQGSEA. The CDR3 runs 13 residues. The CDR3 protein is CSVVVREDYEQYF.

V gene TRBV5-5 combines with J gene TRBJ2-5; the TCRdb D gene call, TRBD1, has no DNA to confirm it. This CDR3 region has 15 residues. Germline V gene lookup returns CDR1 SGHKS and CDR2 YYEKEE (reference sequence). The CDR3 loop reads CASSAIQGAQETQYF.

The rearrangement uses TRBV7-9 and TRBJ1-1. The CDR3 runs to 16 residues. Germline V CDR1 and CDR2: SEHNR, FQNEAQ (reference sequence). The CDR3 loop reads CASSPVGGGSDTEAFF. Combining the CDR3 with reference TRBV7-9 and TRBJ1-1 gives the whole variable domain DTGVSQNPRHKITKRGQNVTFRCDPISEHNRLYWYRQTLGQGPEFLTYFQNEAQLEKSRLLSDRFSAERPKGSFSTLEIQRTEQGDSAMYLCASSPVGGGSDTEAFFGQGTRLTVV.

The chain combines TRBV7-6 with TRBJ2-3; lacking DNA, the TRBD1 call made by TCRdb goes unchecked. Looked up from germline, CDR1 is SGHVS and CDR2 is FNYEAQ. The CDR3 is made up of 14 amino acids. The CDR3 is CASSWTVASDTQYF.

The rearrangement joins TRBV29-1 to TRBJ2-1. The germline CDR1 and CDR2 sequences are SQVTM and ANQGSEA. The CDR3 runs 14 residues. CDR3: CSVDVKSSYNEQFF.

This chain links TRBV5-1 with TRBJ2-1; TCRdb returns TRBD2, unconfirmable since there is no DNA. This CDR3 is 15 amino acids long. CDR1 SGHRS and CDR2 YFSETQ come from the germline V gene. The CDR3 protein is CASSLASGAYNEQFF. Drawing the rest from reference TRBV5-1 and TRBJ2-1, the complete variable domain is KAGVTQTPRYLIKTRGQQVTLSCSPISGHRSVSWYQQTPGQGLQFLFEYFSETQRNKGNFPGRFSGRQFSNSRSEMNVSTLELGDSALYLCASSLASGAYNEQFFGPGTRLTVL.

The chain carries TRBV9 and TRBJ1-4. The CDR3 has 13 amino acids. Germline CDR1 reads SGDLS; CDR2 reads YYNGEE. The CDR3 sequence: CASSGGGDEKLFF.

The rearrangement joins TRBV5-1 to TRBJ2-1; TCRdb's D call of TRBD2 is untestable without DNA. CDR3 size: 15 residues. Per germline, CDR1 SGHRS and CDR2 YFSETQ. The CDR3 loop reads CASSLAAGINNEQFF.

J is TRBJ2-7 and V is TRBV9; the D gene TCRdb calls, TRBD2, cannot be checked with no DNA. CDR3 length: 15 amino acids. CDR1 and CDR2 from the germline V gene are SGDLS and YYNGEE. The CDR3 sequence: CASSVVASGRGEQYF.

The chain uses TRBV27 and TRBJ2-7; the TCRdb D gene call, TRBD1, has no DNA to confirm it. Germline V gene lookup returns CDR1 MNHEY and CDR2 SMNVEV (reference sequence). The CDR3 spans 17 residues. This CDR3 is CASSPPGFLQGQNEQYF.

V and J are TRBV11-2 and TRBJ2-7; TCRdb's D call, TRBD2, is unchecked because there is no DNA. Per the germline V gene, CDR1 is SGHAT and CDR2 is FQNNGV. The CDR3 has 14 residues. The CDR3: CASSLGGREYEQYF. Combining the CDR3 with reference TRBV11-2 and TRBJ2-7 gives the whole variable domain EAGVAQSPRYKIIEKRQSVAFWCNPISGHATLYWYQQILGQGPKLLIQFQNNGVVDDSQLPKDRFSAERLKGVDSTLKIQPAKLEDSAVYLCASSLGGREYEQYFGPGTRLTVT.

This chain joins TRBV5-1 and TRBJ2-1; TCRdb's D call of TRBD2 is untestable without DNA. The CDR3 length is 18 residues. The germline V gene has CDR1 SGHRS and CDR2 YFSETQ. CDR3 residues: CASSLDDWSSGGHNEQFF.

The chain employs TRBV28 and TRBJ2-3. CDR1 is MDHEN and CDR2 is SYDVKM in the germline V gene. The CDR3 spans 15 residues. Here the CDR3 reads CASSFWGSSTDTQYF.

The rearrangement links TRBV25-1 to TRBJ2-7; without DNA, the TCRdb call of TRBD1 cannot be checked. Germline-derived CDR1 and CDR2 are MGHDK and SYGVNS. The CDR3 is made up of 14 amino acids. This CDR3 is CASSDGDRPYEQYF.

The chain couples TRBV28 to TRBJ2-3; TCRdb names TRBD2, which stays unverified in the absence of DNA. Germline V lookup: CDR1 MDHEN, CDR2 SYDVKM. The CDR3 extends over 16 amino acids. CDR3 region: CASSFLGDPSTDTQYF.

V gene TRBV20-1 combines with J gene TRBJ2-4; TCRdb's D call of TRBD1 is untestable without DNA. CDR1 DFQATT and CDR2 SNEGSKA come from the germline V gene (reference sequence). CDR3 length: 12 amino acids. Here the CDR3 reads CSASDSPSIQYF.

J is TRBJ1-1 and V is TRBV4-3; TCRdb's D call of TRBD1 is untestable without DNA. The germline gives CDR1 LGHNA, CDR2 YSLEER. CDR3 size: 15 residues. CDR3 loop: CASSQDIGAYTEAFF.